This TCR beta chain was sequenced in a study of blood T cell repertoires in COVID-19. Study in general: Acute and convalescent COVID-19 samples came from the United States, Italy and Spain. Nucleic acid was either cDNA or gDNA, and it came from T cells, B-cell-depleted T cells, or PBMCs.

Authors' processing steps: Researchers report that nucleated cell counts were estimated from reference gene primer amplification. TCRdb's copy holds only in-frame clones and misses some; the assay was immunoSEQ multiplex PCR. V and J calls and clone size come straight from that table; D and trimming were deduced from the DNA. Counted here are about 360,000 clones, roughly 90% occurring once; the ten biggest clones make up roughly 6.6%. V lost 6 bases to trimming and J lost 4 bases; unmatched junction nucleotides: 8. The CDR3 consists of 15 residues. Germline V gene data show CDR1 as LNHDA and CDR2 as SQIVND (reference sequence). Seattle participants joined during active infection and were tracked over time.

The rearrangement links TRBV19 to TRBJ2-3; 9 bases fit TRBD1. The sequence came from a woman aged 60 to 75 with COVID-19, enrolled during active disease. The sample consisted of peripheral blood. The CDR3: CASSWDRVMADTQYF. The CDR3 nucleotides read TGTGCCAGTAGCTGGGACAGGGTGATGGCAGATACGCAGTATTTT.